This TCR beta chain was observed in a study of response to subunit inactivated influenza vaccine. Study-level findings and limits: Researchers suggested that each seasonal influenza vaccination recruits few new T cells.

V was pared by 7 bases and J by 5 bases, with 7 bases of the junction left unmatched. CDR3 size: 13 residues. The germline V gene has CDR1 SGHRS and CDR2 YFSETQ. In TCRdb, the RT-PCR reads were re-called with MiXCR into one record per CDR3 protein. The sample carries 700,000 to 900,000 distinct CDR3 sequences, around 20% recorded once. About this clonotype itself: What it recognizes is unknown.

The TCR comes from a man aged 50 to 59 who received an inactivated influenza vaccine. Sample: PBMCs from blood, taken less than 6 days after vaccination. J is TRBJ2-7 and V is TRBV5-1; 9 bases are shared with TRBD1. DNA of the CDR3: TGCGCCAGCTGTAAGGACAGGGGACACGAGCAGTACTTC. Residues: CASCKDRGHEQYF. The full variable domain, completed using reference TRBV5-1 and TRBJ2-7, is KAGVTQTPRYLIKTRGQQVTLSCSPISGHRSVSWYQQTPGQGLQFLFEYFSETQRNKGNFPGRFSGRQFSNSRSEMNVSTLELGDSALYLCASCKDRGHEQYFGPGTRLTVT.